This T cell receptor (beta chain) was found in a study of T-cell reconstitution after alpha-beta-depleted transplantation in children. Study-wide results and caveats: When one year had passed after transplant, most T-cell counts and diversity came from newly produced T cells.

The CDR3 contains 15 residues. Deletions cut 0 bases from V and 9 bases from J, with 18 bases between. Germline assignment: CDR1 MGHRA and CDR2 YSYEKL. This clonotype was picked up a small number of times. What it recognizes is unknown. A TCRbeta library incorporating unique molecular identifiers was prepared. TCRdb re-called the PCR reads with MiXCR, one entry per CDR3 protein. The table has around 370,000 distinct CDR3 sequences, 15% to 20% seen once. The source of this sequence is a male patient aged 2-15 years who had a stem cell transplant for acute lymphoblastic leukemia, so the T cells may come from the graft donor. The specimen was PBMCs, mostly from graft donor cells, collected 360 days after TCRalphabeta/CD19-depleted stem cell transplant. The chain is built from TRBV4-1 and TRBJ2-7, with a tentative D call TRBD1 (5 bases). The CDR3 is CASSQDSPQGYLQYF. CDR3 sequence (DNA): TGCGCCAGCAGCCAAGATAGCCCCCAGGGTTACTTGCAGTACTTC.